This T cell receptor (beta chain) was found in a study of response to subunit inactivated influenza vaccine. TCRdb re-derived calls from the RT-PCR reads in MiXCR, one entry per CDR3 protein. This table has hundreds of thousands of distinct CDR3 sequences, less than 15% appearing once. This clonotype was counted once. The antigen is not known. Study-wide findings and caveats: Researchers suggested that each seasonal influenza vaccination recruits few new T cells.

Germline lookup yields CDR1 ENHRY and CDR2 SYGVKD. With 4 bases removed from V and 8 bases from J, the gap between germline ends came to 7 bases. This CDR3 is 11 amino acids long. Material: PBMCs from blood, obtained 14 days before vaccination. This sequence joins TRBV10-3 and TRBJ2-3; D not resolved. The TCR sequence derives from a man aged 45 to 65 who received an inactivated influenza vaccine. The DNA of the CDR3 is TGTGCCATCAGTGTGCAGAGTACGCAGTATTTT. The encoded protein is CAISVQSTQYF.